This T cell receptor beta chain was sequenced during a study of T cells after yellow fever vaccination. General study points: Any FACS-sorted repertoire could hold abundant clonotypes that contaminate it from the bulk population.

Only a few counts were recorded for this clonotype. Its specificity is unknown. The TCR cDNA carried a universal primer site and UMIs from 5'RACE template switching. MiXCR, run by TCRdb on the 5' RACE reads, gives a single entry per CDR3 protein. The sample has a few hundred thousand distinct CDR3 sequences, approximately 5.7% seen once. Germline loops: CDR1 DFQATT, CDR2 SNEGSKA (reference sequence). Trimming left V 3 bases short and J 7 bases short, with 12 bases between. This CDR3 contains 12 residues. The chain is built from TRBV20-1 and TRBJ1-2, with a tentative D call TRBD1 (5 bases). This receptor was taken from a man aged 30 to 39 who received the YFV17D yellow fever vaccine. The material was PBMCs, obtained 5 days after the yellow fever booster vaccination. The CDR3 loop reads CSASSGASGYTF. CDR3 DNA sequence: TGCAGTGCTAGTTCTGGGGCGAGTGGCTACACCTTC.